This TCR beta chain is from a study of molecular identifiers for immune sequencing clone quantification. Findings and caveats of the study: Underestimated sizes of highly expanded clones could result from identical TCR molecules that share a barcode.

In the sort, naive CD8 T cells were defined as CD8+CD4-CCR7+CD45RA+. V was cut by 1 base and J by 0 bases, with 7 bases left in between. Germline V lookup: CDR1 SGHTA, CDR2 FQGNSA. The CDR3 has 14 residues. TCRdb re-called the PCR reads with MiXCR, one entry per CDR3 protein. Among about 65,000 distinct CDR3 sequences, around 20% were seen once, and the ten largest hold roughly 1.6%. This clonotype was recorded many times. Its antigen is as yet unknown. V is TRBV7-2 and J is TRBJ2-7; D remains unclear. The sequencing sample was made of naive CD8+ T cells from blood, with Jurkat cell RNA spiked in. The subset was: FACS-sorted CD8+CD4-CCR7+CD45RA+ naive T cells. The sequence derives from a human donor in good health. Some libraries in this study had Jurkat cell RNA spiked in. The chain's CDR3 is CASSLGLSSYEQYF. Here the CDR3 DNA reads TGTGCCAGCAGCTTAGGACTGAGCTCCTACGAGCAGTACTTC.